The clone carrying this T cell receptor beta chain has ten or more counts. Its antigen is currently unknown. This entry belongs to a study of early T cells in non-severe SARS-CoV-2 infection. The study's findings and limits: VDJdb matches were skewed toward anti-spike CD8 T cell responses.

Per germline, CDR1 SGHTA and CDR2 FQGNSA. The length of the CDR3 is 14 residues. With 1 base removed from V and 4 bases from J, the gap between germline ends came to 8 bases. Unique molecular identifier tags were affixed to discrete cDNA molecules. Each CDR3 protein gets one entry after TCRdb re-called the 5' RACE reads with MiXCR. The profile covers approximately 35,000 distinct CDR3 sequences, with 5% to 6% appearing a single time and roughly 13% taken by the ten largest. Sequenced material: whole blood. The chain recombines TRBV7-2 with TRBJ1-5; D is unresolved. This TCR was recovered from an adult who was a healthcare worker with PCR-confirmed SARS-CoV-2 infection or an uninfected control (not recorded which). The CDR3 reads CASSLDGLNQPQHF. CDR3 nucleotide sequence: TGTGCCAGCAGCTTAGATGGGCTAAATCAGCCCCAGCATTTT. The variable domain in full, completed from reference TRBV7-2 and TRBJ1-5, reads GAGVSQSPSNKVTEKGKDVELRCDPISGHTALYWYRQSLGQGLEFLIYFQGNSAPDKSGLPSDRFSAERTGGSVSTLTIQRTQQEDSAVYLCASSLDGLNQPQHFGDGTRLSIL.